This is a list of T cell receptor beta chains from one sample in a study of CD8 T cells in Susac syndrome. One entry per CDR3 protein, called by TCRdb with MiXCR from the immunoSEQ multiplex PCR reads. This table holds a few hundred thousand distinct CDR3 sequences, 70% to 90% found once. The sample taken for sequencing was CD8+ T cells from PBMCs. These receptors all stem from a human donor with multiple sclerosis. Both conserved end residues are part of each CDR3. The D gene is left open where the match is weak. Rows may omit the clone size; those that give it use once, few, many or a size class.

V: TRBV7-9
D: NA
J: TRBJ2-1
size: NA
CDR3: CASSLGTVGNEQFF
DNA: TGTGCCAGCAGCTTGGGGACCGTTGGGAATGAGCAGTTCTTC

V: TRBV23-1
D: TRBD2
J: TRBJ2-7
size: NA
CDR3: CAKTGTARTSGGTEYF
DNA: TGCGCCAAAACCGGCACAGCTCGGACTAGCGGGGGGACGGAGTACTTC

V: TRBV4-1
D: TRBD1
J: TRBJ2-7
size: NA
CDR3: CASSHWTGISYEQYF
DNA: TGCGCCAGCAGCCACTGGACAGGGATCTCCTACGAGCAGTACTTC

V: TRBV19
D: TRBD2
J: TRBJ2-1
size: NA
CDR3: CASSSPLAGDYNEQFF
DNA: TGTGCCAGTAGTTCCCCACTAGCGGGAGATTACAATGAGCAGTTCTTC

V: TRBV6-5
D: NA
J: TRBJ1-2
size: NA
CDR3: CASSATSGSVRGYTF
DNA: TGTGCCAGCAGTGCGACTAGCGGGAGCGTGCGGGGCTACACCTTC

V: TRBV27
D: NA
J: TRBJ2-7
size: NA
CDR3: CASSLTWAHEQYF
DNA: TGTGCCAGCAGCCTCACCTGGGCCCACGAGCAGTACTTC

V: TRBV27
D: TRBD1
J: TRBJ1-1
size: NA
CDR3: CASSWDRGRVEAFF
DNA: TGTGCCAGCAGTTGGGACAGGGGGCGTGTTGAAGCTTTCTTT

V: TRBV13
D: TRBD2
J: TRBJ2-7
size: few
CDR3: CASSPHLTSGSSYEQYF
DNA: TGTGCCAGCAGCCCCCACTTGACTAGCGGAAGCTCCTACGAGCAGTACTTC

V: TRBV7-9
D: NA
J: TRBJ2-7
size: NA
CDR3: CASSPNGYEQCF
DNA: TGTGCCAGCAGCCCAAATGGGTACGAGCAGTGCTTC

V: TRBV10-3
D: NA
J: TRBJ2-2
size: NA
CDR3: CAISEKITGELFF
DNA: TGTGCCATCAGTGAGAAGATCACCGGGGAGCTGTTTTTT

V: TRBV6-1
D: NA
J: TRBJ2-7
size: few
CDR3: CASSAGQYYEQYF
DNA: TGTGCCAGCAGTGCCGGTCAGTACTACGAGCAGTACTTC

V: TRBV9
D: NA
J: TRBJ1-5
size: NA
CDR3: CASSVAGGANQPQHF
DNA: TGTGCCAGCAGCGTAGCTGGGGGGGCTAATCAGCCCCAGCATTTT

V: TRBV11-2
D: TRBD1
J: TRBJ2-1
size: NA
CDR3: CASSPDRGWVDEQFF
DNA: TGTGCCAGCAGCCCTGACAGGGGGTGGGTCGATGAGCAGTTCTTC

V: TRBV11-2
D: NA
J: TRBJ2-4
size: NA
CDR3: CASSLVSPRVAKNIQYF
DNA: TGTGCCAGCAGCTTAGTTTCCCCGAGGGTAGCCAAAAACATTCAGTACTTC

V: TRBV7-9
D: TRBD1
J: TRBJ1-1
size: NA
CDR3: CASSFQDRVNTEAFF
DNA: TGTGCCAGCAGCTTCCAGGACAGGGTTAACACTGAAGCTTTCTTT

V: TRBV20-1
D: TRBD1
J: TRBJ2-1
size: NA
CDR3: CSASGTGGNEQFF
DNA: TGCAGTGCTTCCGGGACAGGAGGTAATGAGCAGTTCTTC

V: TRBV6-5
D: TRBD1
J: TRBJ1-2
size: NA
CDR3: CASSYSTGTGGQSPYGYTF
DNA: TGTGCCAGCAGTTACTCGACCGGGACAGGGGGCCAATCCCCCTATGGCTACACCTTC

V: TRBV9
D: NA
J: TRBJ2-3
size: NA
CDR3: CASSAWASGVGADTQYF
DNA: TGTGCCAGCAGCGCGTGGGCCTCGGGAGTCGGGGCAGATACGCAGTATTTT

V: TRBV5-6
D: NA
J: TRBJ2-7
size: NA
CDR3: CASSSGALYEQYF
DNA: TGTGCCAGCAGCTCCGGGGCCTTGTACGAGCAGTACTTC

V: TRBV7-3
D: NA
J: TRBJ2-1
size: once
CDR3: CASSPYGPLEQFF
DNA: TGTGCCAGCAGCCCTTATGGCCCCCTGGAGCAGTTCTTC

V: TRBV5-1
D: TRBD2
J: TRBJ2-1
size: NA
CDR3: CASSLMTSSYNEQFF
DNA: TGCGCCAGCAGCTTGATGACTAGCAGCTACAATGAGCAGTTCTTC

V: TRBV7-9
D: NA
J: TRBJ2-5
size: NA
CDR3: CASSLVLQSVYF
DNA: TGTGCCAGCAGCTTAGTACTTCAATCGGTGTACTTC

V: TRBV3-1
D: NA
J: TRBJ2-1
size: NA
CDR3: CASSQDHGNEQFF
DNA: TGTGCCAGCAGCCAAGATCATGGCAATGAGCAGTTCTTC

V: TRBV7-9
D: NA
J: TRBJ2-7
size: NA
CDR3: CASSFRRHPPSSYEQYF
DNA: TGTGCCAGCAGCTTTCGGCGCCACCCCCCCTCTTCCTACGAGCAGTACTTC

V: TRBV20-1
D: TRBD1
J: TRBJ1-2
size: NA
CDR3: CSATPPGTAYGYTF
DNA: TGCAGTGCTACCCCACCGGGGACAGCATATGGCTACACCTTC

V: TRBV10-3
D: TRBD1
J: TRBJ2-5
size: NA
CDR3: CASPGTGLRETQYF
DNA: TGTGCCAGTCCCGGGACAGGGCTGAGAGAGACCCAGTACTTC

V: TRBV30
D: TRBD2
J: TRBJ2-4
size: once
CDR3: CAWSVRLAGDLLAKNIQYF
DNA: TGTGCCTGGAGTGTACGACTAGCGGGAGACCTCCTAGCCAAAAACATTCAGTACTTC

V: TRBV5-6
D: NA
J: TRBJ2-1
size: NA
CDR3: CASSRGGGEQFF
DNA: TGTGCCAGCAGCCGTGGGGGCGGTGAGCAGTTCTTC

V: TRBV6-4
D: TRBD2
J: TRBJ2-1
size: NA
CDR3: CASSVAGVRNNEQFF
DNA: TGTGCCAGCAGTGTAGCGGGAGTAAGGAACAATGAGCAGTTCTTC

V: TRBV11-2
D: NA
J: TRBJ2-7
size: NA
CDR3: CASSVWELYEQYF
DNA: TGTGCCAGCAGTGTTTGGGAACTATACGAGCAGTACTTC

V: TRBV24-1
D: TRBD1
J: TRBJ1-5
size: NA
CDR3: CATNQGDNQPQHF
DNA: TGTGCCACCAACCAGGGGGACAATCAGCCCCAGCATTTT

V: TRBV10-3
D: TRBD2
J: TRBJ2-1
size: NA
CDR3: CAISESSSGRANEQFF
DNA: TGTGCCATCAGTGAGTCGTCCAGCGGGAGGGCCAATGAGCAGTTCTTC

V: TRBV4-1
D: TRBD1
J: TRBJ1-2
size: once
CDR3: CASSQEDRANYGYTF
DNA: TGCGCCAGCAGCCAAGAGGACAGGGCTAACTATGGCTACACCTTC

V: TRBV9
D: NA
J: TRBJ1-2
size: NA
CDR3: CASSGFRVDGYTF
DNA: TGTGCCAGCAGCGGTTTTAGGGTGGATGGCTACACCTTC

V: TRBV6-5
D: NA
J: TRBJ2-7
size: NA
CDR3: CASSLGNAYEQYF
DNA: TGTGCCAGCAGTTTAGGCAACGCCTACGAGCAGTACTTC

V: TRBV7-9
D: NA
J: TRBJ2-1
size: NA
CDR3: CASSPRLPSSYNEQFF
DNA: TGTGCCAGCAGCCCCCGGCTGCCGAGCTCCTACAATGAGCAGTTCTTC

V: TRBV4-1
D: NA
J: TRBJ2-6
size: NA
CDR3: CASSQDRAGGGANVLTF
DNA: TGCGCCAGCAGCCAAGACCGCGCGGGTGGTGGGGCCAACGTCCTGACTTTC

V: TRBV27
D: TRBD1
J: TRBJ2-1
size: NA
CDR3: CATSSGQGYNEQFF
DNA: TGTGCCACCTCTTCGGGACAGGGGTACAATGAGCAGTTCTTC

V: TRBV6-2/TRBV6-3
D: NA
J: TRBJ2-2
size: NA
CDR3: CASSYSITGELFF
DNA: TGTGCCAGCAGTTACTCGATAACCGGGGAGCTGTTTTTT

V: TRBV9
D: TRBD2
J: TRBJ2-3
size: once
CDR3: CASSAGTSGSGDTQYF
DNA: TGTGCCAGCAGCGCCGGGACTAGCGGGAGTGGAGATACGCAGTATTTT

V: TRBV6-1
D: NA
J: TRBJ2-1
size: few
CDR3: CASSDSDRRYNEQFF
DNA: TGTGCCAGCAGTGACAGCGACAGAAGATACAATGAGCAGTTCTTC

V: TRBV7-9
D: NA
J: TRBJ2-5
size: once
CDR3: CASRLEGSRETQYF
DNA: TGTGCCAGCAGATTGGAGGGCTCTAGAGAGACCCAGTACTTC

V: TRBV7-9
D: NA
J: TRBJ2-2
size: NA
CDR3: CASSALVMNTGELFF
DNA: TGTGCCAGCAGTGCCCTTGTAATGAACACCGGGGAGCTGTTTTTT

V: TRBV28
D: TRBD2
J: TRBJ2-1
size: NA
CDR3: CASRGLAGGPSSYNEQFF
DNA: TGTGCCAGCAGAGGACTAGCGGGAGGTCCGAGCTCCTACAATGAGCAGTTCTTC

V: TRBV3-1
D: NA
J: TRBJ1-2
size: once
CDR3: CASSQDWAGNGYTF
DNA: TGTGCCAGCAGCCAAGATTGGGCTGGTAATGGCTACACCTTC

V: TRBV6-2/TRBV6-3
D: NA
J: TRBJ2-3
size: NA
CDR3: CASSLLSRRDTQYF
DNA: TGTGCCAGCAGCCTTCTATCGAGGAGAGATACGCAGTATTTT

V: TRBV28
D: NA
J: TRBJ2-6
size: NA
CDR3: CASSSLREAGANVLTF
DNA: TGTGCCAGCAGTTCCCTCAGGGAAGCTGGGGCCAACGTCCTGACTTTC

V: TRBV7-9
D: TRBD2
J: TRBJ2-1
size: NA
CDR3: CASSRPSGTAPGGEQFF
DNA: TGTGCCAGCAGCCGACCTAGCGGGACCGCGCCGGGAGGTGAGCAGTTCTTC